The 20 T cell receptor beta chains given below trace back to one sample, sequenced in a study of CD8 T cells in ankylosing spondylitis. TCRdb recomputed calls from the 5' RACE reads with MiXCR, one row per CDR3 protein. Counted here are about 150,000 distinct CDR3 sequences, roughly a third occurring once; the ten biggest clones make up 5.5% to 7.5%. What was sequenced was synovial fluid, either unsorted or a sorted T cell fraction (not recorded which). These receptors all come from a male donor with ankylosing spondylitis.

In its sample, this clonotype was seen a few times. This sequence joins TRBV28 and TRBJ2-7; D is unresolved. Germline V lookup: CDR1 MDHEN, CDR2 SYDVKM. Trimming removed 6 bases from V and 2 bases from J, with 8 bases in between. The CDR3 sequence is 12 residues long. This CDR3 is CASSLIPYEQYF. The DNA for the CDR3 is TGTGCCAGCAGCCTCATCCCCTACGAGCAGTACTTC.

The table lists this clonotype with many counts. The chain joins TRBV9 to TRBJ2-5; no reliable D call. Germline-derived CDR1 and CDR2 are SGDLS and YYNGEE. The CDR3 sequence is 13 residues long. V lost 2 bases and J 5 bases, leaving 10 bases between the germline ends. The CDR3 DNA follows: TGTGCCAGCAGCGTGGGCCAGAGCGAGACCCAGTACTTC. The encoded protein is CASSVGQSETQYF. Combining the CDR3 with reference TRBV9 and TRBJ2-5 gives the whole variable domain DSGVTQTPKHLITATGQRVTLRCSPRSGDLSVYWYQQSLDQGLQFLIQYYNGEERAKGNILERFSAQQFPDLHSELNLSSLELGDSALYFCASSVGQSETQYFGPGTRLLVL.

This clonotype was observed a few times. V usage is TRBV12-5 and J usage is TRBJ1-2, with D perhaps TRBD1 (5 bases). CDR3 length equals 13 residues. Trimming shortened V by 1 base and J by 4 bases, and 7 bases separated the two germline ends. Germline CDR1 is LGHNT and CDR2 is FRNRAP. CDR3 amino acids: CASGLATAYGYTF. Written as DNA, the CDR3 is TGTGCTAGTGGTTTGGCGACAGCCTATGGCTACACCTTC.

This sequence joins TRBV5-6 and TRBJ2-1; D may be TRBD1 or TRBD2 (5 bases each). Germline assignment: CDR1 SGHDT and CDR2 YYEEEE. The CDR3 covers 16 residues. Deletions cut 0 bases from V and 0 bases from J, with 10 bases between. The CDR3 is CASSLGGISSYNEQFF. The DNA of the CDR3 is TGTGCCAGCAGCTTGGGGGGGATAAGCTCCTACAATGAGCAGTTCTTC.

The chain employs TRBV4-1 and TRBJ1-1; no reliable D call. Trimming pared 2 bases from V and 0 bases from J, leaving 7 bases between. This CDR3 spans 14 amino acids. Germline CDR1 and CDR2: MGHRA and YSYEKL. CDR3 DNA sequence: TGCGCCAGCAGCCAATCGAGGGTGAACACTGAAGCTTTCTTT. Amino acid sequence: CASSQSRVNTEAFF.

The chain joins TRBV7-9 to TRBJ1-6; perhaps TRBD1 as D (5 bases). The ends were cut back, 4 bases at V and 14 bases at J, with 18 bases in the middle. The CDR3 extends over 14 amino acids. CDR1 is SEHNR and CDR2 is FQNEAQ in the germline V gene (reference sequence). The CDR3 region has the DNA TGTGCCAGCAGCTCCCGCGGGGGGAATCCTGCCCTCCACTTT. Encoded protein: CASSSRGGNPALHF.

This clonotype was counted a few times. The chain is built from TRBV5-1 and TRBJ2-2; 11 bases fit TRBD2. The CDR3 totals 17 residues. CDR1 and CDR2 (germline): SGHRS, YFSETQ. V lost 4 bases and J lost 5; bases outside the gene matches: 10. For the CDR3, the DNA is TGCGCCAGCAGCCCCGAAGGCCCTAGCGGGAGGACCGGGGAGCTGTTTTTT. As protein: CASSPEGPSGRTGELFF.

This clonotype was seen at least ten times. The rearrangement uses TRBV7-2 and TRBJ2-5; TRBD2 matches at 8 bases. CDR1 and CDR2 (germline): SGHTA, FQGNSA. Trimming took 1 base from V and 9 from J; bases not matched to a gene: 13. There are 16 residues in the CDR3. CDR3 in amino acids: CASSLGLAGRSGAQYF. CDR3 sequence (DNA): TGTGCCAGCAGCTTAGGGCTAGCGGGTCGCTCGGGGGCCCAGTACTTC.

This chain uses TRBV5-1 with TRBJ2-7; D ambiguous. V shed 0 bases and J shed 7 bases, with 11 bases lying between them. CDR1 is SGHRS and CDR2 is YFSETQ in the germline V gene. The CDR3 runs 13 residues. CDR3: CASSLVAPGEQYF. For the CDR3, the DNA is TGCGCCAGCAGCTTGGTTGCCCCTGGTGAGCAGTACTTC.

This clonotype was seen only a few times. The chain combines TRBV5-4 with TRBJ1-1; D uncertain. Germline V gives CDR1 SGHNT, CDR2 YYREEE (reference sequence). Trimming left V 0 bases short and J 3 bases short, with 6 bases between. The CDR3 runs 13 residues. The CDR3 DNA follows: TGTGCCAGCAGCTTGGTTGACGACACTGAAGCTTTCTTT. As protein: CASSLVDDTEAFF.

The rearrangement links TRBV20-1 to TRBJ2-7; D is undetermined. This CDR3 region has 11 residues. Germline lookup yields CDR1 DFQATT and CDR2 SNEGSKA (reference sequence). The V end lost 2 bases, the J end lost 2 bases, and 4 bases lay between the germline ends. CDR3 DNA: TGCAGTGCTAGAAGAACCTACGAGCAGTACTTC. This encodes CSARRTYEQYF.

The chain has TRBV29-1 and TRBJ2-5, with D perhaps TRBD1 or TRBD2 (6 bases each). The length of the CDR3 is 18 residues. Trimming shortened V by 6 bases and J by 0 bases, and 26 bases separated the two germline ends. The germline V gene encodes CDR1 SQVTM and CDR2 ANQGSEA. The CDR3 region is CSVERRGTNFGYQETQYF. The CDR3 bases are TGCAGCGTGGAAAGGAGGGGGACAAACTTTGGGTACCAAGAGACCCAGTACTTC.

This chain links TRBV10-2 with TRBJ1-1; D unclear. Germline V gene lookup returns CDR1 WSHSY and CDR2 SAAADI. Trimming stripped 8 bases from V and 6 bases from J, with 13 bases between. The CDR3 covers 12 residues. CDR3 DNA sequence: TGCGCCAGCCGACGGGGTTTGGCTGAAGCTTTCTTT. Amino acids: CASRRGLAEAFF.

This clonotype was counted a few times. CDR3 sequence reads: CASMGRTNTGELFF. CDR3 nucleotides: TGTGCCAGCATGGGTCGGACGAACACCGGGGAGCTGTTTTTT. The chain has TRBV2 and TRBJ2-2, with D uncertain. The CDR3 is 14 residues long. Deletions cut 7 bases from V and 0 bases from J, with 9 bases between. CDR1 is SNHLY and CDR2 is FYNNEI in the germline V gene.

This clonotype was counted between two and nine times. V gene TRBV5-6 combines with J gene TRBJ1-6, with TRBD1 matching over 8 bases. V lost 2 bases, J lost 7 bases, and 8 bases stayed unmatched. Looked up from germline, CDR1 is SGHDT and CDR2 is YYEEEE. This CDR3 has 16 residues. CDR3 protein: CASSFWAGGANSPLHF. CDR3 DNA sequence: TGTGCCAGCAGCTTCTGGGCAGGGGGCGCGAATTCACCCCTCCACTTT.

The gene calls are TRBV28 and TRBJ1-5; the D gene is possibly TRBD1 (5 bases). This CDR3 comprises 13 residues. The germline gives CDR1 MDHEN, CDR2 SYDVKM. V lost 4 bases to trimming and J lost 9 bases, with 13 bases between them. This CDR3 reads CASSSQGSTPQHF. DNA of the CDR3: TGTGCCAGCAGTTCCCAGGGTTCAACGCCCCAGCATTTT.

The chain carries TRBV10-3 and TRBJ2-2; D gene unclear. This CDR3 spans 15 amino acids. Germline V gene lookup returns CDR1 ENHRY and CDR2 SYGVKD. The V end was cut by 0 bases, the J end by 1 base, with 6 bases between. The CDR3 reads CAISESAGNTGELFF. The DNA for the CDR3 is TGTGCCATCAGTGAGTCCGCCGGGAACACCGGGGAGCTGTTTTTT.

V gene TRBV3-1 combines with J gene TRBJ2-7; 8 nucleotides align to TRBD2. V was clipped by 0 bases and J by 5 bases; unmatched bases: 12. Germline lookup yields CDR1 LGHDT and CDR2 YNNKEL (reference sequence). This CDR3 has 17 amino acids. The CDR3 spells CASSQDRAREGRDEQYF. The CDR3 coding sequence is TGTGCCAGCAGCCAAGACCGAGCCCGGGAGGGCCGGGACGAGCAGTACTTC.

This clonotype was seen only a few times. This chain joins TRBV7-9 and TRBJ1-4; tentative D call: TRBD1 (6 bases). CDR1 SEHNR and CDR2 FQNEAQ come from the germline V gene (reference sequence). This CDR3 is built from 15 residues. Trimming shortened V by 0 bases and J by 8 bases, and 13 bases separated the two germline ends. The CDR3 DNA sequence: TGTGCCAGCAGCTTAGCAAGAGGGGGTGAGGAAAAACTGTTTTTT. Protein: CASSLARGGEEKLFF.

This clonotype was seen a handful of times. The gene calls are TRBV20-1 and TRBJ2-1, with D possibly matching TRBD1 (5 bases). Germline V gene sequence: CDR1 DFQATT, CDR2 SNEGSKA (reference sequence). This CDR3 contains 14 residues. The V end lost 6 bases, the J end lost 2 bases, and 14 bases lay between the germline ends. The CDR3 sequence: CSAPKQGTYNEQFF. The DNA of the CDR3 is TGCAGTGCCCCTAAGCAGGGCACCTACAATGAGCAGTTCTTC.